This T cell receptor beta chain was profiled in a study of shared clonotypes between healthy human individuals. Across the whole study: Each donor had three CD4 naive, three CD4 memory, two CD8 naive and one CD8 memory plate.

Germline loops: CDR1 SNHLY, CDR2 FYNNEI. V dropped 3 bases and J dropped 3 bases, with 5 bases sitting between them. This CDR3 has 12 residues. This clone appeared once. What it recognizes is unknown. Data came from immunoSEQ multiplex PCR; TCRdb stores just in-frame clones and leaves some out. This repertoire shows more than 400,000 clones, about 95% found once; its top ten account for less than 0.06%. The study's findings and limits: Estimated richness was generally greater in naive than memory subsets. A handful of donors shared about 5% of their naive CD4 clonotypes.

The chain recombines TRBV2 with TRBJ1-2; D is unclear. This sequence was found in a woman aged 25 to 39 in good health. The sequencing input was naive CD4+ T cells sorted from blood. As for subset: CD45RA+ positively selected. DNA for the CDR3: TGTGCCAGCAGTGACAGAGACTATGGCTACACCTTC. Residues: CASSDRDYGYTF.